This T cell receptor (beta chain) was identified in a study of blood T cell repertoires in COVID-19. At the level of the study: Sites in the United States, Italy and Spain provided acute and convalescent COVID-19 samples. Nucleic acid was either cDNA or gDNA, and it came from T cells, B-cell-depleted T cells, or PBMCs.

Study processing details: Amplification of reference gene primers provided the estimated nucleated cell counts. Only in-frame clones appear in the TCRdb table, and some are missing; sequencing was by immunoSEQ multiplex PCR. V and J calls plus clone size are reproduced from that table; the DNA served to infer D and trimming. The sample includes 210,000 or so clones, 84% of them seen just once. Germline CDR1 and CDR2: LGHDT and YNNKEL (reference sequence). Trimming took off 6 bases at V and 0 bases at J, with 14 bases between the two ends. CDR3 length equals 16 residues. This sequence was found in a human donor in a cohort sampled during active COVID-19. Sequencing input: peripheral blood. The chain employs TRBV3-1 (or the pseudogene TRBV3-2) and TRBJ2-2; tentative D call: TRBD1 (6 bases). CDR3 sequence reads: CASRQSGTTNTGELFF. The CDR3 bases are TGTGCCAGCAGGCAAAGTGGGACAACGAACACCGGGGAGCTGTTTTTT.